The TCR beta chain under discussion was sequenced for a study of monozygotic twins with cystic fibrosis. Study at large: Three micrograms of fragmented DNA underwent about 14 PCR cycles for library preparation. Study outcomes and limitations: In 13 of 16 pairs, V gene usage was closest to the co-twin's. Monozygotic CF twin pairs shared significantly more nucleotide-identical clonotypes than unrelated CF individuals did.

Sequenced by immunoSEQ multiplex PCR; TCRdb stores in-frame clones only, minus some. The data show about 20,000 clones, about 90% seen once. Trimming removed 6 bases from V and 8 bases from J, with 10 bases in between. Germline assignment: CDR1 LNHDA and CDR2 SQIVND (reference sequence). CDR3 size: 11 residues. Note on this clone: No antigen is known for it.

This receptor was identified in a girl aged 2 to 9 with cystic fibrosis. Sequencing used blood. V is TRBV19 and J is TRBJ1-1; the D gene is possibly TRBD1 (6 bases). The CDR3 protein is CASSRTVEAFF. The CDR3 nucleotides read TGTGCCAGTAGCCGGACAGTAGAAGCTTTCTTT.